Below, 25 T cell receptor beta chains from the same sample are listed, as sequenced in a study of blood T cell repertoires in COVID-19. Produced via immunoSEQ multiplex PCR; TCRdb's table is partial and in-frame only. The sample includes a few hundred thousand clones, approximately 85% of them seen just once. Sequencing was carried out using peripheral blood. These receptors were collected from a woman aged 70 to 79 with acute or convalescent COVID-19.

This clone was observed many times. The chain joins TRBV18 to TRBJ1-2; 7 bases line up with TRBD1. The CDR3 is 15 amino acids. The ends lost 0 bases at V and 4 bases at J; junction bases unmatched: 5. The V gene's germline CDR1 is KGHSH and CDR2 LQKENI. The CDR3 coding sequence is TGTGCCAGCTCACCACCTTCGACAGGGATCTATGGCTACACCTTC. Translating it yields CASSPPSTGIYGYTF.

The rearrangement links TRBV5-6 to TRBJ2-2, with 8 bases that match TRBD1. Germline V gives CDR1 SGHDT, CDR2 YYEEEE. V lost 1 base, J lost 6 bases, and 8 bases stayed unmatched. The CDR3 consists of 16 residues. The CDR3 loop is CASSLYGTGSSGELFF. CDR3 sequence (DNA): TGTGCCAGCAGCTTGTACGGGACAGGTTCGTCCGGGGAGCTGTTTTTT.

This chain connects TRBV12-3 or TRBV12-4 to TRBJ1-1; the match to TRBD1 covers 7 bases. J lost 6 bases, V lost 5 bases, and 0 bases had no gene match. The length of the CDR3 is 11 residues. The DNA of the CDR3 is TGTGCCAGCAGTACAGGGGCTGAAGCTTTCTTT. Residues: CASSTGAEAFF.

The rearrangement links TRBV3-1 (or the pseudogene TRBV3-2) to TRBJ2-7; D gene unclear. V shed 3 bases and J shed 6 bases, with 6 bases lying between them. Germline loops: CDR1 LGHDT, CDR2 YNNKEL (reference sequence). This CDR3 has 11 residues. CDR3 residues: CASSQKLEQYF. The CDR3 nucleotides read TGTGCCAGCAGCCAGAAACTCGAGCAGTACTTC.

Written as DNA, the CDR3 is TGCGCCAGCACGCGGCAGGCGGGCTACAATGAGCAGTTCTTC. Translated, it gives CASTRQAGYNEQFF. The chain has TRBV10-2 and TRBJ2-1; TRBD2 is a possible D gene (5 bases). CDR1 is WSHSY and CDR2 is SAAADI in the germline V gene. The CDR3 loop spans 14 amino acids. Trimming cost V 7 bases and J 3 bases, with 13 bases left between them.

V usage is TRBV18 and J usage is TRBJ1-2, with 8 bases fitting TRBD1. Germline V gene lookup returns CDR1 KGHSH and CDR2 LQKENI. Trimming took 1 base from V and 4 from J; bases not matched to a gene: 8. This CDR3 has 16 amino acids. The CDR3 bases are TGTGCCAGCTCACCACGCCGGGACAGGCGCACCTATGGCTACACCTTC. It is translated as CASSPRRDRRTYGYTF.

J is TRBJ1-6 and V is TRBV30, with D maybe TRBD1 (5 bases). This CDR3 has 15 residues. The V and J ends lost 0 bases and 5 bases respectively, with 11 bases between them. Looked up from germline, CDR1 is GTSNPN and CDR2 is SVGIG (reference sequence). The CDR3 nucleotides read TGTGCCTGGAGTGTACCAACAGGCCATAATTCACCCCTCCACTTT. It is translated as CAWSVPTGHNSPLHF.

The V gene is TRBV3-1 (or the pseudogene TRBV3-2), the J gene TRBJ1-3; 8 positions agree with TRBD1. Germline trimming cut 4 bases from V and 4 bases from J; bases unmatched to any gene: 21. The CDR3 spans 20 residues. Per germline, CDR1 LGHDT and CDR2 YNNKEL (reference sequence). In DNA form, the CDR3 reads TGTGCCAGCAGCCGGGGATATGCTGGGACAGGAATAGTTCAGGGAAACACCATATATTTT. Translated, it gives CASSRGYAGTGIVQGNTIYF.

This clone was seen only once. The chain links TRBV5-1 to TRBJ1-2; D uncertain. The germline V gene has CDR1 SGHRS and CDR2 YFSETQ. CDR3 size: 13 residues. V was trimmed by 0 bases and J by 0 bases, leaving 3 bases between them. CDR3 DNA sequence: TGCGCCAGCAGCTTGGCAGCTAACTATGGCTACACCTTC. Residues: CASSLAANYGYTF. The entire variable domain, with the rest obtained from reference TRBV5-1 and TRBJ1-2, is as follows: KAGVTQTPRYLIKTRGQQVTLSCSPISGHRSVSWYQQTPGQGLQFLFEYFSETQRNKGNFPGRFSGRQFSNSRSEMNVSTLELGDSALYLCASSLAANYGYTFGSGTRLTVV.

The chain uses TRBV7-2 and TRBJ1-4, with TRBD1 matching 8 bases. Germline V lookup: CDR1 SGHTA, CDR2 FQGNSA. V lost 1 base and J lost 8; bases outside the gene matches: 6. There are 15 residues in the CDR3. CDR3 DNA: TGTGCCAGCAGCTTAGTAGCGACAGGGGCGGAAAAACTGTTTTTT. It is translated as CASSLVATGAEKLFF.

The chain is built from TRBV3-1 (or the pseudogene TRBV3-2) and TRBJ1-5; no definite D call. The V end was cut by 8 bases, the J end by 0 bases, with 11 bases between. This CDR3 has 14 residues. From germline, CDR1 is LGHDT and CDR2 YNNKEL (reference sequence). As DNA, the CDR3 is TGTGCCAGCGCCCCAGGCAATAGCAATCAGCCCCAGCATTTT. Its translation is CASAPGNSNQPQHF.

This rearrangement joins TRBV7-2 to TRBJ2-7, with 8 positions matching TRBD1. The germline CDR1 and CDR2 sequences are SGHTA and FQGNSA. With 6 bases clipped from V and 3 bases from J, the junction kept 7 bases outside the gene matches. This CDR3 has 14 amino acids. For the CDR3, the DNA is TGTGCCAGCAGTACGGGCAGGGGGCACTACGAGCAGTACTTC. Translating it yields CASSTGRGHYEQYF.

V usage is TRBV12-5 and J usage is TRBJ1-2; D remains ambiguous. The germline V gene encodes CDR1 LGHNT and CDR2 FRNRAP. The CDR3 covers 14 residues. Trimming stripped 6 bases from V and 8 bases from J, with 19 bases between. CDR3 coding DNA: TGTGCTAGTGGCCTAAATCCGGAGGGAAGAGGCTACACCTTC. As protein: CASGLNPEGRGYTF.

Regarding this clone: The same CDR3 also results from other DNA sequences found in this sample. This chain connects TRBV5-1 to TRBJ2-7, with a possible D match to TRBD1 (6 bases). Trimming cost V 3 bases and J 6 bases, with 10 bases left between them. CDR3 length: 12 amino acids. The germline V gene has CDR1 SGHRS and CDR2 YFSETQ. For the CDR3, the DNA is TGCGCCAGCAGCTCAACAGGGCCCGAGCAGTACTTC. Translation gives CASSSTGPEQYF. The full variable domain, with the rest looked up from reference TRBV5-1 and TRBJ2-7, is KAGVTQTPRYLIKTRGQQVTLSCSPISGHRSVSWYQQTPGQGLQFLFEYFSETQRNKGNFPGRFSGRQFSNSRSEMNVSTLELGDSALYLCASSSTGPEQYFGPGTRLTVT.

This chain joins TRBV15 and TRBJ2-1, with a tentative D call TRBD2 (5 bases). The germline V gene encodes CDR1 LNHNV and CDR2 YYDKDF (reference sequence). CDR3 size: 14 residues. The V end lost 1 base, the J end lost 6 bases, and 10 bases lay between the germline ends. CDR3 residues: CATSRGASRNEQFF. DNA for the CDR3: TGTGCCACCAGCAGAGGGGCTAGCCGCAATGAGCAGTTCTTC.

The chain links TRBV19 to TRBJ2-2; 9 bases are shared with TRBD2. The CDR3 runs to 17 residues. Germline CDR1 and CDR2: LNHDA and SQIVND (reference sequence). Trimming cost V 3 bases and J 1 base; bases outside gene matches: 6. The CDR3 loop is CASSMAAGGRNTGELFF. The CDR3 DNA follows: TGTGCCAGTAGTATGGCGGCGGGGGGGCGGAACACCGGGGAGCTGTTTTTT. Full variable domain (outside the CDR3, taken from reference TRBV19 and TRBJ2-2): DGGITQSPKYLFRKEGQNVTLSCEQNLNHDAMYWYRQDPGQGLRLIYYSQIVNDFQKGDIAEGYSVSREKKESFPLTVTSAQKNPTAFYLCASSMAAGGRNTGELFFGEGSRLTVL.

This rearrangement joins TRBV12-3 or TRBV12-4 to TRBJ2-3; no clear D gene. V was shortened by 1 base and J by 11 bases, with 10 bases between the two germline ends. This CDR3 is 12 amino acids long. Written as DNA, the CDR3 is TGTGCCAGCAGTTTAGTAACGCCGGTGCAGTATTTT. Amino acids: CASSLVTPVQYF.

The chain joins TRBV27 to TRBJ2-7; 11 positions agree with TRBD1. CDR1 and CDR2 (germline): MNHEY, SMNVEV (reference sequence). This CDR3 region has 15 residues. V shed 5 bases and J 0 bases; nucleotides not matched to a gene: 3. The chain's CDR3 is CASSPGTGGSYEQYF. CDR3 coding DNA: TGTGCCAGCAGTCCCGGGACAGGGGGCTCCTACGAGCAGTACTTC.

The rearrangement uses TRBV19 and TRBJ2-3; TRBD2 matches 8 bases. Germline-derived CDR1 and CDR2 are LNHDA and SQIVND (reference sequence). Unmatched junction bases numbered 9, after V lost 8 bases and J lost 2 bases. There are 15 residues in the CDR3. CDR3 loop: CASGRIAGSTDTQYF. The CDR3 DNA follows: TGTGCCAGTGGAAGGATAGCGGGGTCCACAGATACGCAGTATTTT.

This rearrangement joins TRBV29-1 to TRBJ2-5; 12 nucleotides line up with TRBD1. The CDR3 is 15 amino acids. Germline V gene data show CDR1 as SQVTM and CDR2 as ANQGSEA. V shed 6 bases and J 2 bases; nucleotides not matched to a gene: 7. The CDR3 sequence is CSVGDRGPGQETQYF. For the CDR3, the DNA is TGCAGCGTGGGGGACAGGGGGCCAGGGCAAGAGACCCAGTACTTC.

V is TRBV3-1 (or the pseudogene TRBV3-2) and J is TRBJ2-7, with D unclear. Germline V lookup: CDR1 LGHDT, CDR2 YNNKEL (reference sequence). This CDR3 contains 15 residues. V gave up 0 bases and J gave up 2 bases, with 11 bases separating them. CDR3 DNA sequence: TGTGCCAGCAGCCAAGAAAGTCTTAGAGCCTACGAGCAGTACTTC. Its protein product is CASSQESLRAYEQYF.

This chain connects TRBV6-1 to TRBJ1-2; D is ambiguous. Trimming cost V 3 bases and J 4 bases, with 9 bases left between them. Per germline, CDR1 MNHNS and CDR2 SASEGT. The CDR3 contains 13 residues. For the CDR3, the DNA is TGTGCCAGCAGTGAGGTGAACGGCTATGGCTACACCTTC. Protein product: CASSEVNGYGYTF.

This chain links TRBV19 with TRBJ1-4; a weak D match, TRBD1 (5 bases). V was pared by 1 base and J by 0 bases, with 12 bases between. Germline assignment: CDR1 LNHDA and CDR2 SQIVND (reference sequence). This CDR3 is 17 amino acids long. The CDR3 loop is CASSIVGRSPTNEKLFF. In DNA form, the CDR3 reads TGTGCCAGTAGTATAGTGGGGCGAAGCCCAACTAATGAAAAACTGTTTTTT. Combining the CDR3 with reference TRBV19 and TRBJ1-4 gives the whole variable domain DGGITQSPKYLFRKEGQNVTLSCEQNLNHDAMYWYRQDPGQGLRLIYYSQIVNDFQKGDIAEGYSVSREKKESFPLTVTSAQKNPTAFYLCASSIVGRSPTNEKLFFGSGTQLSVL.

The genes are TRBV18 and TRBJ1-2; TRBD1 aligns across 7 bases. CDR3 size: 14 residues. Per germline, CDR1 KGHSH and CDR2 LQKENI. Trimming at V came to 6 bases and at J to 5 bases, leaving 9 bases not matched to a gene. DNA of the CDR3: TGTGCCAGCTCCCCCGGGACAGATCATTATGGCTACACCTTC. Its translation is CASSPGTDHYGYTF.

V gene TRBV19 combines with J gene TRBJ1-5, with no clear D. The CDR3 totals 15 residues. Germline CDR1 reads LNHDA; CDR2 reads SQIVND (reference sequence). Trimming removed 9 bases from V and 7 bases from J, with 22 bases in between. The CDR3 DNA sequence: TGTGCCAGCGCGGCCCAAGGGAGGGCGAGGCAGCCCCAGCATTTT. It encodes CASAAQGRARQPQHF. Based on the CDR3 plus reference TRBV19 and TRBJ1-5, the full variable domain is DGGITQSPKYLFRKEGQNVTLSCEQNLNHDAMYWYRQDPGQGLRLIYYSQIVNDFQKGDIAEGYSVSREKKESFPLTVTSAQKNPTAFYLCASAAQGRARQPQHFGDGTRLSIL.